Below are 10 T cell receptor beta chains sequenced from a single sample in a study of regulatory T cells in long-lasting Graves disease. Time point indicated: persistent/refractory GD, antithyroid drugs over 5 years with positive TRAb. The TCR library was prepared using RNA isolated from PBMCs. Library construction for TCR beta used iRepertoire HTBI primers and Arm-PCR of CDR3 regions. TCRdb ran MiXCR on the multiplex PCR reads and lists one entry per CDR3 protein. The sample has 300,000 to 400,000 distinct CDR3 sequences; around 20% are singletons. This sample comprised peripheral blood mononuclear cells (PBMCs), obtained when the disease was refractory, from a patient treated with antithyroid drugs. The receptors were gathered from a female donor with Graves disease.

This clonotype showed up many times. The chain is built from TRBV20-1 and TRBJ1-5; D gene ambiguous. This CDR3 spans 13 amino acids. CDR1 and CDR2 (germline): DFQATT, SNEGSKA (reference sequence). The V end was cut by 3 bases, the J end by 5 bases, with 11 bases between. The DNA of the CDR3 is TGCAGTGCTAGTGACGGCCTTGATCAGCCCCAGCATTTT. This codes for CSASDGLDQPQHF.

This clonotype occurred many times. This chain joins TRBV13 and TRBJ2-7; no clear D gene. CDR3 length: 12 amino acids. V dropped 4 bases and J dropped 2 bases, with 6 bases sitting between them. Looked up from germline, CDR1 is PRHDT and CDR2 is FYEKMQ (reference sequence). The CDR3 reads CASSSRPYEQYF. The DNA of the CDR3 is TGTGCCAGCAGCTCCCGGCCCTACGAGCAGTACTTC.

This clonotype has a count of ten or more. This chain connects TRBV15 to TRBJ2-5; 8 positions agree with TRBD1. CDR3 size: 16 residues. Germline trimming cut 1 base from V and 5 bases from J; bases unmatched to any gene: 9. Germline CDR1 LNHNV, CDR2 YYDKDF (reference sequence). The CDR3 loop reads CATSRVGRGRGETQYF. The CDR3 coding sequence is TGTGCCACCAGCAGAGTGGGCAGGGGGCGCGGGGAGACCCAGTACTTC.

This clonotype was recorded many times. The rearrangement uses TRBV7-9 and TRBJ1-5; D not certain. The germline V gene encodes CDR1 SEHNR and CDR2 FQNEAQ (reference sequence). CDR3 length: 12 amino acids. V was clipped by 1 base and J by 3 bases, with 1 base between them. This chain's CDR3 is CASSLDNQPQHF. Here the CDR3 DNA reads TGTGCCAGCAGCTTAGACAATCAGCCCCAGCATTTT.

The J gene is TRBJ2-7, the V gene TRBV18; perhaps TRBD1 as D (5 bases). CDR1 KGHSH and CDR2 LQKENI come from the germline V gene. Deletions cut 3 bases from V and 3 bases from J, with 15 bases between. The CDR3 is 15 amino acids. CDR3 sequence: CASSPPTERRYEQYF. The DNA of the CDR3 is TGTGCCAGCTCACCTCCGACAGAACGCCGCTACGAGCAGTACTTC.

The CDR3 DNA reads TGTGCCACTGAACCGGGACGGGGGAACACTGAAGCTTTCTTT. Encoded protein: CATEPGRGNTEAFF. The chain combines TRBV6-4 with TRBJ1-1; possible D gene TRBD1, 5 bases. Germline CDR1 MRHNA, CDR2 SNTAGT. The CDR3 totals 14 residues. The V gene lost 10 bases and the J gene lost 1 base, with 16 bases spanning the gap.

This clonotype was found a few times. The chain carries TRBV7-8 and TRBJ1-3; D is undetermined. This CDR3 has 13 residues. V was trimmed by 3 bases and J by 1 base, leaving 4 bases between them. Germline V gene lookup returns CDR1 SGHVS and CDR2 FQNEAQ. Written as DNA, the CDR3 is TGTGCCAGCAGCTTTCCATCTGGAAACACCATATATTTT. As protein: CASSFPSGNTIYF.

This clonotype was seen only a few times. The CDR3 is CASRHQETQYF. DNA for the CDR3: TGCGCCAGCCGCCACCAAGAGACCCAGTACTTC. V and J are TRBV10-2 and TRBJ2-5; D is ambiguous. The CDR3 is 11 amino acids. V lost 8 bases, J lost 0 bases, and 4 bases lay in between. CDR1 WSHSY and CDR2 SAAADI come from the germline V gene.

In its sample, this clonotype was seen a few times. The CDR3: CASSHYRGMEKLFF. In nucleotides, the CDR3 is TGTGCCAGCAGCCATTACAGGGGGATGGAAAAACTGTTTTTT. The rearrangement uses TRBV7-8 and TRBJ1-4, with TRBD1 matching 8 bases. From germline, CDR1 is SGHVS and CDR2 FQNEAQ. V lost 5 bases to trimming and J lost 8 bases; unmatched junction nucleotides: 7. This CDR3 has 14 amino acids.

V and J are TRBV5-1 and TRBJ1-3, with D unclear. Deletions cut 0 bases from V and 1 base from J, with 11 bases between. Germline assignment: CDR1 SGHRS and CDR2 YFSETQ. The CDR3 has 16 amino acids. The CDR3 here is CASSLGQPSSGNTIYF. For the CDR3, the DNA is TGCGCCAGCAGCTTGGGGCAGCCATCTTCTGGAAACACCATATATTTT.